Given below is one TCR beta chain in context. Its antigen is not identified. This entry is derived from a study of T cell responses to AZD1222 COVID-19 vaccine. Overall study findings and caveats: The repertoires were collected only after the peak T cell response.

Produced via immunoSEQ multiplex PCR; TCRdb's table is partial and in-frame only. The sample contains about 120,000 clones, 70% to 90% of which appear only once. Germline-derived CDR1 and CDR2 are MNHEY and SVGAGI. V dropped 10 bases and J dropped 7; count of bases not matched to a gene: 7. The CDR3 runs 12 residues. The V gene is TRBV6-5, the J gene TRBJ2-7; 10 bases line up with TRBD1. Source: peripheral blood, taken 28 days after the second AZD1222 dose. The source of this sequence is an adult who received the AZD1222 COVID-19 vaccine. Here the CDR3 DNA reads TGTGCCACGGGGGGACAGGGGTATGAGCAGTACTTC. Protein product: CATGGQGYEQYF.